This T cell receptor (beta chain) is drawn from a study of OX40 agonist ivuxolimab in advanced cancers. The repertoire was sequenced with immunoSEQ multiplex PCR; TCRdb's copy has only in-frame clones and lacks some. The sample shows approximately 82,000 clones, around 90% of them seen only once. The trim removed 5 bases at V and 0 bases at J, leaving 2 bases unmatched. CDR1 is SEHNR and CDR2 is FQNEAQ in the germline V gene (reference sequence). The CDR3 has 14 amino acids. The chain joins TRBV7-9 to TRBJ2-5; TRBD1 agrees at 8 bases. This specimen was CD4+ or CD8+ T cells sorted from blood, taken in a trial of the OX40 agonist ivuxolimab. This TCR was sampled from an adult with an advanced solid tumor such as melanoma, head and neck, liver or kidney cancer. The CDR3 reads CASSPTGDQETQYF. The CDR3 nucleotides read TGTGCCAGCAGCCCGACAGGGGACCAAGAGACCCAGTACTTC.